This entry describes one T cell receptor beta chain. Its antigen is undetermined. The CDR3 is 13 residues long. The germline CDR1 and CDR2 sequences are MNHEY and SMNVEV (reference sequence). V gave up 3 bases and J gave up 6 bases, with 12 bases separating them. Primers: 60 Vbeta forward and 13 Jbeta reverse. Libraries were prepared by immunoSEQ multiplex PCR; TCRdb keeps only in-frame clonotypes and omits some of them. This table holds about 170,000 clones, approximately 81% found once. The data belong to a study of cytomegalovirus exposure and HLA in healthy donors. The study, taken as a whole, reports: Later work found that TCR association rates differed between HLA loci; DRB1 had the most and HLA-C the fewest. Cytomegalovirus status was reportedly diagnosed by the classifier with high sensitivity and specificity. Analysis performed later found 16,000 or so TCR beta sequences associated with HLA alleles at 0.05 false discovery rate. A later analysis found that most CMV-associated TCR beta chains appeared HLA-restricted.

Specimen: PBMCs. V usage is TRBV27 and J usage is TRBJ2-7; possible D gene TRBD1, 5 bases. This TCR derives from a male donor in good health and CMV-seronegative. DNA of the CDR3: TGTGCCAGCAGTTTTGGCAGGGCAGGCGAGCAGTACTTC. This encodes CASSFGRAGEQYF.